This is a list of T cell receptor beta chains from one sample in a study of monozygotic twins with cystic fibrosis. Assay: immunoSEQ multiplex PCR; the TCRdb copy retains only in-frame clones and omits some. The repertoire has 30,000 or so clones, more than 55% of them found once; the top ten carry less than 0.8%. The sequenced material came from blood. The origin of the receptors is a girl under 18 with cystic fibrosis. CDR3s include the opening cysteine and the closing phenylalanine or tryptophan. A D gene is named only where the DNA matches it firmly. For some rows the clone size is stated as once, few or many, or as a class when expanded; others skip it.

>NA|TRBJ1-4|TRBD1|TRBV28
CASGGQTGKFF
TGTGCCAGCGGAGGCCAGACAGGGAAATTTTTT
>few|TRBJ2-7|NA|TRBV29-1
CSARETSYEQYF
TGCAGCGCGCGTGAGACCTCCTACGAGCAGTACTTC
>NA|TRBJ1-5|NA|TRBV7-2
CASSLDGVSQPQHF
TGTGCCAGCAGCTTAGATGGGGTAAGCCAGCCCCAGCATTTT
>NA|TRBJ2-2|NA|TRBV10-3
CAISGDTGELFF
TGTGCCATCAGTGGAGACACCGGGGAGCTGTTTTTT
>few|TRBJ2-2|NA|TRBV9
CASSAANPDGNTGELFF
TGTGCCAGCAGCGCAGCGAACCCGGACGGCAACACCGGGGAGCTGTTTTTT
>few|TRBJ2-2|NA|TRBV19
CASSGRFDALFF
TGTGCCAGTAGTGGACGGTTCGATGCGCTGTTTTTT
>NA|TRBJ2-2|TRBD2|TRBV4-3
CASSPGLAGGYTGELFF
TGCGCCAGCAGCCCGGGACTAGCGGGAGGGTACACCGGGGAGCTGTTTTTT
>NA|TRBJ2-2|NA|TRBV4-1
CASSQIVAGQMTGELFF
TGCGCCAGCAGCCAAATTGTCGCGGGACAGATGACCGGGGAGCTGTTTTTT
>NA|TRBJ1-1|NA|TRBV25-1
CASSESGKTDEAFF
TGTGCCAGCAGTGAATCGGGAAAGACAGATGAAGCTTTCTTT
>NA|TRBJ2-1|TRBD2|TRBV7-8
CASSRLAAGNEQFF
TGTGCCAGCAGCAGACTAGCGGCCGGGAATGAGCAGTTCTTC
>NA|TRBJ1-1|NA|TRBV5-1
CASSWSLDRNTEAFF
TGCGCCAGCAGCTGGAGTCTTGACAGGAACACTGAAGCTTTCTTT
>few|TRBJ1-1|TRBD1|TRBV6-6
CASSNRGGNTEAFF
TGTGCCAGCAGTAACAGGGGCGGGAACACTGAAGCTTTCTTT
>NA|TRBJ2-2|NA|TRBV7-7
CASSPGLGELFF
TGTGCCAGCAGTCCCGGACTGGGGGAGCTGTTTTTT
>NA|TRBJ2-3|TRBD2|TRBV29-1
CSVIGLAGAYTDTQYF
TGCAGCGTTATTGGACTAGCGGGGGCCTACACAGATACGCAGTATTTT
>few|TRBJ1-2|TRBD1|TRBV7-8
CASSLAVGGDGYTF
TGTGCCAGCAGCTTAGCGGTAGGGGGCGATGGCTACACCTTC
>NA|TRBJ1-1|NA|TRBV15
CATSRDHWEGRPNTEAFF
TGTGCCACCAGCAGAGATCATTGGGAGGGCAGACCGAACACTGAAGCTTTCTTT
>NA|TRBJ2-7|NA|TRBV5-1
CASSLASPGDYEQYF
TGCGCCAGCAGCTTGGCCTCACCAGGGGACTACGAGCAGTACTTC
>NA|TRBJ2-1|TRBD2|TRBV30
CAWRLAGASEQFF
TGTGCCTGGAGACTAGCGGGAGCGAGTGAGCAGTTCTTC
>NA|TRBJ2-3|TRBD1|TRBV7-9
CASSYGQALSDTQYF
TGTGCCAGCAGCTATGGACAGGCCCTATCGGATACGCAGTATTTT
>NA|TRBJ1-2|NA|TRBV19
CASSPDGSGGYTF
TGTGCCAGTAGTCCTGACGGCTCAGGTGGCTACACCTTC
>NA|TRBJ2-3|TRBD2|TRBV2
CASSRREGSTDTQYF
TGTGCCAGCTCCAGGCGGGAGGGAAGCACAGATACGCAGTATTTT
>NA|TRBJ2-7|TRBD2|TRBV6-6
CASSYPSSGRSEQYF
TGTGCCAGCAGTTACCCATCCAGCGGGAGATCCGAGCAGTACTTC
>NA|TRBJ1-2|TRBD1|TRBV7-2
CASSLGAGGSNYGYTF
TGTGCCAGCAGCTTAGGAGCAGGGGGCTCCAACTATGGCTACACCTTC
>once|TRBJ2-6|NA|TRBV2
CASTTVAVHGANVLTF
TGTGCCAGCACCACCGTGGCGGTTCATGGGGCCAACGTCCTGACTTTC
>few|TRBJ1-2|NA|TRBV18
CASSPYRGDEGGYTF
TGTGCCAGCTCACCGTACCGCGGGGACGAGGGAGGCTACACCTTC
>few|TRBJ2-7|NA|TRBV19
CASSKISEGPGEQYF
TGTGCCAGTAGTAAAATCTCAGAGGGTCCAGGGGAGCAGTACTTC
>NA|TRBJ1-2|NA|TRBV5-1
CASSPMTGDYGYTF
TGCGCCAGCAGCCCAATGACGGGGGACTATGGCTACACCTTC
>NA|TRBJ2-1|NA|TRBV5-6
CASSSGPSSYNEQFF
TGTGCCAGCAGCTCAGGGCCTAGCTCCTACAATGAGCAGTTCTTC
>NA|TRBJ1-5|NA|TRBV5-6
CASSPGAGSDQPQHF
TGTGCCAGCAGCCCCGGAGCCGGGTCGGATCAGCCCCAGCATTTT
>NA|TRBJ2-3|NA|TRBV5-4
CASGLGADTQYF
TGTGCCAGCGGCCTAGGGGCAGATACGCAGTATTTT
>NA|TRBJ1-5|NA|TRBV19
CASSIIAPPSYSNQPQHF
TGTGCCAGTAGTATAATCGCACCTCCTTCTTATAGCAATCAGCCCCAGCATTTT
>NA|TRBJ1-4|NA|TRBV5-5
CASSPLGEKLFF
TGTGCCAGCAGCCCCTTGGGGGAAAAACTGTTTTTT